The clone carrying this TCR beta chain was recorded once. Clones were sequenced by immunoSEQ multiplex PCR, and TCRdb holds only the in-frame ones, with some missing. The profile shows some 1 million clones, roughly 80% of them singletons. Trimming pared 1 base from V and 4 bases from J, leaving 14 bases between. CDR1 and CDR2 (germline): GTSNPN, SVGIG (reference sequence). CDR3 length: 15 amino acids. This specimen comes from a study of shared clonotypes between healthy human individuals. The chain couples TRBV30 to TRBJ1-3, with TRBD1 as a possible D gene (6 bases). The TCR comes from a man aged 18 to 30 in good health. Sequenced input: memory CD4+ T cells sorted from blood. As for subset: CD45RA-negative fraction. In DNA, the CDR3 is TGTGCCTGGAGTGCCTGGGGGGGCGCGGGAAACACCATATATTTT. It yields the protein CAWSAWGGAGNTIYF.